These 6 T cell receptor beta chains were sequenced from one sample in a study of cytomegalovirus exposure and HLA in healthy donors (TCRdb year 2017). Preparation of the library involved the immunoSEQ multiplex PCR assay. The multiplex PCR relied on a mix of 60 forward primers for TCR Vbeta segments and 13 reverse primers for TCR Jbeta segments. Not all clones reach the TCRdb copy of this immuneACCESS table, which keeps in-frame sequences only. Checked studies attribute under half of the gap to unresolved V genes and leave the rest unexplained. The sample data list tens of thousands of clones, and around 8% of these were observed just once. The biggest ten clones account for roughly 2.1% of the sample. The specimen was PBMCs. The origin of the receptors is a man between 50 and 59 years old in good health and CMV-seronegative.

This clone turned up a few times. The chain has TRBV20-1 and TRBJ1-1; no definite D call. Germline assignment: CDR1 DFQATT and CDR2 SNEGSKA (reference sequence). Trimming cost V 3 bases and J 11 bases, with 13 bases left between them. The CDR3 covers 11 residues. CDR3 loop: CSARGDYLAFF. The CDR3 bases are TGCAGTGCTAGGGGCGACTACCTCGCTTTCTTT.

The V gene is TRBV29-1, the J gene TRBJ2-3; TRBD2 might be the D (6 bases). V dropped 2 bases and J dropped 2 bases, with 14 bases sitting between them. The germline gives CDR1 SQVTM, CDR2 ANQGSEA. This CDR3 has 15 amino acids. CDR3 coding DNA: TGCAGCGTTGAAAGCGGGTCCTTCAACACAGATACGCAGTATTTT. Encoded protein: CSVESGSFNTDTQYF.

The CDR3 spells CASSSPSGAYEQYF. CDR3 in DNA: TGTGCCAGCAGCTCCCCTAGCGGGGCTTACGAGCAGTACTTC. This rearrangement joins TRBV7-8 to TRBJ2-7, with 9 bases matching TRBD2. Germline CDR1 and CDR2: SGHVS and FQNEAQ. V shed 4 bases, J shed 4 bases, and the junction held 5 bases outside the gene matches. The CDR3 spans 14 residues.

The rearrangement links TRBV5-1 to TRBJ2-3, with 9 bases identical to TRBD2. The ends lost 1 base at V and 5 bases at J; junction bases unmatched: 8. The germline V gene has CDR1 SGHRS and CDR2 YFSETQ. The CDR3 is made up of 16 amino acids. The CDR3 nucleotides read TGCGCCAGCAGCTTGACGGGGCGGGGGGGCCAAGATACGCAGTATTTT. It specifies CASSLTGRGGQDTQYF.

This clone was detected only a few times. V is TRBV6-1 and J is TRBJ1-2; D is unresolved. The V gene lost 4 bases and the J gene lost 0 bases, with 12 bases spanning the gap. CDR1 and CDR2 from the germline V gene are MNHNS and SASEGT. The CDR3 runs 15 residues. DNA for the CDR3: TGTGCCAGCAGTGGGCAGGATTTTCCTAACTATGGCTACACCTTC. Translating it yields CASSGQDFPNYGYTF.

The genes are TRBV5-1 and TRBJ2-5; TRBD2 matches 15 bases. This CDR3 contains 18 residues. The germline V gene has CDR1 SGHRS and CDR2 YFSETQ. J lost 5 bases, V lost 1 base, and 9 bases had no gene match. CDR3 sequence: CASSLPIGTSGGRETQYF. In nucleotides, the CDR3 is TGCGCCAGCAGCTTGCCAATTGGGACTAGCGGGGGGAGGGAGACCCAGTACTTC.